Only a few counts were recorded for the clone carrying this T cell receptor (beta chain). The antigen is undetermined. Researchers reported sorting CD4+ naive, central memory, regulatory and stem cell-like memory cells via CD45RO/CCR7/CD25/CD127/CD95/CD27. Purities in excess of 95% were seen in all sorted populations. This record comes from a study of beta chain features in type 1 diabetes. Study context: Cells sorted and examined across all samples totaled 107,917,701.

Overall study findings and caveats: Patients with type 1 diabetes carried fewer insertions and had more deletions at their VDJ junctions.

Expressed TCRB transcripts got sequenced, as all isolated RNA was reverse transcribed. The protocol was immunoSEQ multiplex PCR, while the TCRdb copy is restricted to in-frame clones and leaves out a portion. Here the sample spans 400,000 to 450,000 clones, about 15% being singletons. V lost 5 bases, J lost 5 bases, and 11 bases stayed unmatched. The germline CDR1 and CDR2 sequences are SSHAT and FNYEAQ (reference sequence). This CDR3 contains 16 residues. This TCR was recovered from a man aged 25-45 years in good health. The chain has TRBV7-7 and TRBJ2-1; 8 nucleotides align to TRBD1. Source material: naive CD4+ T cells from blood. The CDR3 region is CASSAIYRGFHNEQFF. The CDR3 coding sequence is TGTGCCAGCAGCGCTATTTACAGGGGGTTCCACAATGAGCAGTTCTTC.